The 4 T cell receptor beta chains reported below all come from one sample, sequenced in a study of blood T cell repertoires in COVID-19. TCRdb's table, derived via immunoSEQ multiplex PCR, lists solely in-frame clones and lacks some. The sample lists under 250,000 clones, roughly 90% occurring once. The specimen sequenced was peripheral blood. These receptors were taken from a man between 60 and 70 years old with COVID-19, enrolled during active disease.

The chain employs TRBV5-1 and TRBJ1-1; D perhaps matches TRBD1 (6 bases). Trimming took off 1 base at V and 4 bases at J, with 14 bases between the two ends. The CDR3 totals 15 residues. Germline assignment: CDR1 SGHRS and CDR2 YFSETQ. The CDR3 DNA sequence: TGCGCCAGCAGCTTGTGGGGGGGCAAAGGCACTGAAGCTTTCTTT. Translated, it gives CASSLWGGKGTEAFF.

The rearrangement uses TRBV24-1 and TRBJ2-3; D perhaps matches TRBD1 (5 bases). V lost 5 bases, J lost 2 bases, and 13 bases lay in between. The CDR3 extends over 15 amino acids. Germline V gene lookup returns CDR1 KGHDR and CDR2 SFDVKD. Written as DNA, the CDR3 is TGTGCCACCAGTGTGGCAGGGATCTACACAGATACGCAGTATTTT. It translates to CATSVAGIYTDTQYF.

The chain uses TRBV5-1 and TRBJ2-7; D possibly corresponds to TRBD2 (5 bases). Germline CDR1 and CDR2: SGHRS and YFSETQ. CDR3 size: 14 residues. Trimming pared 0 bases from V and 6 bases from J, leaving 13 bases between. Here the CDR3 reads CASSLDGFAGEQYF. The CDR3 nucleotides are TGCGCCAGCAGCTTGGACGGGTTTGCGGGCGAGCAGTACTTC.

This clone is a singleton in its sample. The chain uses TRBV12-3 or TRBV12-4 and TRBJ1-3, with D unclear. The CDR3 has 13 amino acids. The V and J ends lost 3 bases and 2 bases respectively, with 5 bases between them. This CDR3 reads CASSFRAGNTIYF. CDR3 nucleotides: TGTGCCAGCAGTTTTAGAGCTGGAAACACCATATATTTT.